The 20 T cell receptor beta chains below come from one sample, sequenced in a study of blood T cells in healthy people across ages. The second PCR ran roughly 6 to 12 cycles with a sample-barcoded 5' primer and J-beta primers. Each CDR3 protein is one row after TCRdb ran MiXCR on the 5' RACE reads. The table lists 1.5 million to 2 million distinct CDR3 sequences, over 25% of them singletons. Sequencing input: blood. These receptors were taken from a woman under 40 in good health.

This clonotype has at least ten counts. The chain couples TRBV5-1 to TRBJ2-1, with D unresolved. This CDR3 has 12 amino acids. V gave up 4 bases and J gave up 6 bases, with 8 bases separating them. Germline V gene data show CDR1 as SGHRS and CDR2 as YFSETQ. In DNA, the CDR3 is TGCGCCAGCAGCACCGCGAGCAATGAGCAGTTCTTC. It yields the protein CASSTASNEQFF.

This chain links TRBV25-1 with TRBJ2-1; 12 nucleotides line up with TRBD1. J was trimmed by 7 bases and V by 6 bases; bases with no gene match: 13. This CDR3 has 17 residues. Germline V gives CDR1 MGHDK, CDR2 SYGVNS. CDR3 nucleotide sequence: TGTGCCAGCAGACATCACCCCGGGACAGGGGGCCCAAATGAGCAGTTCTTC. Translation gives CASRHHPGTGGPNEQFF.

This clonotype has more than one count but fewer than ten. The chain couples TRBV18 to TRBJ1-1; no firm D call. The CDR3 contains 19 residues. Germline V gene sequence: CDR1 KGHSH, CDR2 LQKENI. Trimming removed 1 base at V and 0 bases at J, with 21 bases between. CDR3 in DNA: TGTGCCAGCTCACCACTCGCGACGGATCTTTCCCGGCTGAACACTGAAGCTTTCTTT. The encoded protein is CASSPLATDLSRLNTEAFF. Based on the CDR3 plus reference TRBV18 and TRBJ1-1, the full variable domain is NAGVMQNPRHLVRRRGQEARLRCSPMKGHSHVYWYRQLPEEGLKFMVYLQKENIIDESGMPKERFSAEFPKEGPSILRIQQVVRGDSAAYFCASSPLATDLSRLNTEAFFGQGTRLTVV.

This clonotype was counted a few times. The J gene is TRBJ2-5, the V gene TRBV3-1; 8 nucleotides match TRBD2. CDR3 size: 15 residues. J gave up 1 base and V 11 bases, and 12 bases lay outside the gene matches. The germline CDR1 and CDR2 sequences are LGHDT and YNNKEL (reference sequence). CDR3 in amino acids: CACQLAAPLQETQYF. The CDR3 coding sequence is TGTGCCTGCCAACTAGCGGCGCCTCTCCAAGAGACCCAGTACTTC.

This clonotype was seen only a few times. The gene calls are TRBV7-9 and TRBJ2-4; tentative D call: TRBD2 (5 bases). CDR1 and CDR2 from the germline V gene are SEHNR and FQNEAQ (reference sequence). Trimming shortened V by 5 bases and J by 2 bases, and 16 bases separated the two germline ends. This CDR3 has 16 amino acids. This CDR3 reads CASSPSLPGTKNIQYF. The CDR3 DNA reads as TGTGCCAGCAGCCCATCCCTCCCCGGGACCAAAAACATTCAGTACTTC.

To note about this clonotype: A read error is possible here, since a much larger clone lies one base away. V and J are TRBV27 and TRBJ2-1; 7 bases align to TRBD2. The DNA end lines up better with TRBJ2-7; the J call may be wrong. Per germline, CDR1 MNHEY and CDR2 SMNVEV (reference sequence). The CDR3 has 19 residues. The CDR3 sequence is CASSLYGIRGGSSYNEQYF. The CDR3 region has the DNA TGTGCCAGCAGTTTATATGGGATCCGGGGCGGGAGCTCCTACAATGAGCAGTACTTC.

This clonotype has at least ten counts. The chain combines TRBV25-1 with TRBJ2-3, with a weak D call TRBD1 (6 bases). Trimming cost V 4 bases and J 3 bases, with 11 bases left between them. This CDR3 spans 14 amino acids. The V gene's germline CDR1 is MGHDK and CDR2 SYGVNS. Here the CDR3 reads CASSVRTATDTQYF. The CDR3 bases are TGTGCCAGCAGTGTTAGGACAGCAACAGATACGCAGTATTTT.

This clonotype was observed at least ten times. The gene calls are TRBV9 and TRBJ2-1, with TRBD1 matching 8 bases. The CDR3 consists of 16 residues. Germline-derived CDR1 and CDR2 are SGDLS and YYNGEE. Germline trimming cut 4 bases from V and 0 bases from J; bases unmatched to any gene: 6. CDR3 in amino acids: CASSLGQASSYNEQFF. The CDR3 nucleotides are TGTGCCAGCAGCCTGGGACAGGCGAGCTCCTACAATGAGCAGTTCTTC.

The V call is TRBV30, the J call TRBJ2-7, with D maybe TRBD1 (5 bases). From germline, CDR1 is GTSNPN and CDR2 SVGIG (reference sequence). Trimming removed 3 bases at V and 4 bases at J, with 13 bases between. The CDR3 consists of 13 residues. The CDR3 nucleotides are TGTGCCTGGAGACAACAGGCGAGTTACGAGCAGTACTTC. Residues: CAWRQQASYEQYF.

This clonotype occurred many times. The rearrangement joins TRBV25-1 to TRBJ2-7; D gene uncertain. The V and J ends lost 3 bases and 5 bases respectively, with 11 bases between them. Germline V gene sequence: CDR1 MGHDK, CDR2 SYGVNS. The CDR3 extends over 13 amino acids. The CDR3 sequence: CASSESGRDEQYF. The CDR3 nucleotides are TGTGCCAGCAGTGAGTCCGGGCGCGACGAGCAGTACTTC.

This chain uses TRBV12-3 or TRBV12-4 with TRBJ2-2; TRBD2 is a possible D gene (5 bases). The germline V and J ends were trimmed by 1 base and 12 bases, with 12 bases remaining between them. The length of the CDR3 is 13 residues. The chain's CDR3 is CASSLGGRGKLFF. CDR3 coding DNA: TGTGCCAGCAGTTTAGGTGGGAGAGGGAAGCTGTTTTTT.

The V gene is TRBV7-2, the J gene TRBJ2-1; 8 bases align to TRBD2. This CDR3 has 17 amino acids. The V segment lost 5 bases and the J segment 4 bases; nucleotides outside the gene matches: 13. Germline CDR1 is SGHTA and CDR2 is FQGNSA. The CDR3 sequence: CASSHWVYREGYNEQFF. CDR3 coding DNA: TGTGCCAGCAGCCACTGGGTATATCGGGAGGGATACAATGAGCAGTTCTTC.

The rearrangement links TRBV12-3 or TRBV12-4 to TRBJ2-5; 11 nucleotides match TRBD1. The J call is doubtful: the DNA matches TRBJ2-7 better. This CDR3 is built from 14 residues. The CDR3 region has the DNA TGTGCCAGCGCTGCCGGGACAGGGGGGGACGAGCAGTACTTC. Translation: CASAAGTGGDEQYF.

This clonotype showed up many times. J is TRBJ2-3 and V is TRBV29-1, with a weak D call TRBD1 (5 bases). This CDR3 has 13 amino acids. CDR1 is SQVTM, CDR2 ANQGSEA, per germline. The CDR3: CICAGIMTDTQYF. Here the CDR3 DNA reads TGCATCTGTGCAGGGATTATGACAGATACGCAGTATTTT.

This clonotype was found once. Being one base from a much bigger clone, this may be a read error. The CDR3 nucleotides read TGCAGCGTTGCCCATCGACAGGGCTATGGCTACACCTTC. This gives the protein CSVAHRQGYGYTF. The chain carries TRBV29-1 and TRBJ1-2, with 7 positions matching TRBD1. Germline V gives CDR1 SQVTM, CDR2 ANQGSEA. V lost 4 bases, J lost 4 bases, and 6 bases stayed unmatched. The CDR3 is 13 amino acids.

In this sample, this clonotype turned up many times. The chain's CDR3 is CSAREGDEQFF. CDR3 DNA: TGCAGTGCTAGAGAAGGAGATGAGCAGTTCTTC. The chain joins TRBV20-1 to TRBJ2-1; D gene unclear. CDR1 is DFQATT and CDR2 is SNEGSKA in the germline V gene (reference sequence). The CDR3 sequence is 11 residues long. With 0 bases removed from V and 8 bases from J, the gap between germline ends came to 5 bases.

This clonotype was observed a handful of times. The V gene is TRBV28, the J gene TRBJ1-2, with D unclear. Trimming stripped 5 bases from V and 3 bases from J, with 10 bases between. Germline CDR1 and CDR2: MDHEN and SYDVKM. The CDR3 sequence is 13 residues long. The CDR3 nucleotides read TGTGCCAGCAGTCCCGTTTTGGACTATGGCTACACCTTC. Protein product: CASSPVLDYGYTF.

The chain combines TRBV20-1 with TRBJ1-6, with TRBD1 identical over 7 bases. CDR3 length: 15 residues. J gave up 7 bases and V 5 bases, and 11 bases lay outside the gene matches. The germline V gene has CDR1 DFQATT and CDR2 SNEGSKA (reference sequence). The CDR3 nucleotides read TGCAGTGCTCAACCCACAGGGGACCAGAATTCACCCCTCCACTTT. Translated, it gives CSAQPTGDQNSPLHF.

This clonotype was seen repeatedly, ten times or more. The CDR3, as DNA: TGCGCCAGCAGTGAATCCGGTAGAGATACGCAGTATTTT. Protein product: CASSESGRDTQYF. The chain has TRBV10-2 and TRBJ2-3, with D unclear. Germline V gene sequence: CDR1 WSHSY, CDR2 SAAADI. The CDR3 runs 13 residues. Trimming took off 3 bases at V and 5 bases at J, with 9 bases between the two ends.

There are many counts of this clonotype. The CDR3 region has the DNA TGTGCCAGCAGCCCACAGGGTACCTATGGCTACACCTTC. Translating it yields CASSPQGTYGYTF. The chain employs TRBV7-9 and TRBJ1-2, with TRBD1 as a possible D gene (6 bases). Trimming took off 5 bases at V and 4 bases at J, with 11 bases between the two ends. The CDR3 spans 13 residues. CDR1 and CDR2 (germline): SEHNR, FQNEAQ (reference sequence).